Shown below are 31 T cell receptor beta chains from a single sample sequenced in a study of CD8+ T cells in alopecia areata. Sequencing templates came from extracted RNA that was reverse transcribed into cDNA. Using immunoSEQ multiplex PCR, the repertoire was profiled, and TCRdb retains in-frame clones only, with some absent. This sample has about 180,000 clones; about 53% occur once, and the top ten carry 11%. Treatment noted: oral pan-JAK inhibitor, 5-10 mg twice daily. This specimen consisted of CD8+ T cells sorted from blood, obtained at week 24, from a patient treated with tofacitinib. These TCRs come from a human donor with alopecia areata.

The chain couples TRBV5-6 to TRBJ1-1; D is unclear. V lost 0 bases and J lost 10, with 10 bases in between. CDR1 is SGHDT and CDR2 is YYEEEE in the germline V gene. The CDR3 length is 12 residues. The DNA of the CDR3 is TGTGCCAGCAGCTTGGGTCCTAGCGGAGCTTTCTTT. As protein: CASSLGPSGAFF.

This clone was counted between two and nine times. The chain couples TRBV7-3 to TRBJ2-2; the D gene is possibly TRBD2 (5 bases). The V end lost 5 bases, the J end lost 4 bases, and 5 bases lay between the germline ends. Germline loops: CDR1 SGHTA, CDR2 FQGTGA. The CDR3 length is 12 residues. This CDR3 reads CASSEGTGELFF. In nucleotides, the CDR3 is TGTGCCAGCAGCGAGGGCACCGGGGAGCTGTTTTTT.

This chain connects TRBV7-2 to TRBJ2-2; the D is unclear. V was pared by 1 base and J by 5 bases, with 8 bases between. CDR3 length equals 14 residues. CDR1 is SGHTA, CDR2 FQGNSA, per germline. CDR3 sequence reads: CASSLGSRTGELFF. For the CDR3, the DNA is TGTGCCAGCAGCTTAGGGTCAAGAACCGGGGAGCTGTTTTTT.

The CDR3: CASSRKGAIYGYTF. The CDR3 nucleotides read TGTGCCAGCAGTCGTAAGGGGGCGATTTATGGCTACACCTTC. This rearrangement joins TRBV25-1 to TRBJ1-2, with 7 bases matching TRBD1. The CDR3 has 14 residues. Trimming took 5 bases from V and 5 from J; bases not matched to a gene: 8. CDR1 is MGHDK and CDR2 is SYGVNS in the germline V gene.

This clone was recorded a few times. The same CDR3 can be traced to other DNA sequences in this sample. V and J are TRBV4-3 and TRBJ2-7, with TRBD1 as a possible D gene (5 bases). Between the trimmed V and J ends, which lost 0 bases and 4 bases, there was a span of 7 bases. Germline assignment: CDR1 LGHNA and CDR2 YSLEER. This CDR3 region has 13 residues. The CDR3 nucleotides are TGCGCCAGCAGCCAAGATAGGGGTTACGAGCAGTACTTC. It encodes CASSQDRGYEQYF.

This clone was detected once. This chain uses TRBV15 with TRBJ1-4; D is perhaps TRBD1 (5 bases). The CDR3 loop spans 13 amino acids. Between the trimmed V and J ends, which lost 7 bases and 6 bases, there was a span of 12 bases. The germline gives CDR1 LNHNV, CDR2 YYDKDF (reference sequence). The DNA for the CDR3 is TGTGCCACCAAGGAGGGGTATGATGAAAAACTGTTTTTT. This codes for CATKEGYDEKLFF.

This clone was seen a handful of times. The chain combines TRBV7-2 with TRBJ1-2; TRBD1 agrees at 9 bases. The CDR3 is 13 amino acids. The J segment lost 6 bases and the V segment lost 5 bases, leaving 4 bases of the junction unmatched. In germline, CDR1 is SGHTA, CDR2 FQGNSA. The CDR3 bases are TGTGCCAGCAGCGAAACAGGGGGCGATGGCTACACCTTC. Translation: CASSETGGDGYTF.

Points on this clone: Other DNA sequences within the sample encode an identical CDR3. The V gene is TRBV30, the J gene TRBJ1-1; D is unclear. V lost 0 bases and J lost 1, with 6 bases in between. Germline V CDR1 and CDR2: GTSNPN, SVGIG (reference sequence). This CDR3 contains 13 residues. The CDR3 loop reads CAWSVSPNTEAFF. The CDR3 coding sequence is TGTGCCTGGAGTGTGAGCCCGAACACTGAAGCTTTCTTT. Complete variable domain (other parts from reference TRBV30 and TRBJ1-1): SQTIHQWPATLVQPVGSPLSLECTVEGTSNPNLYWYRQAAGRGLQLLFYSVGIGQISSEVPQNLSASRPQDRQFILSSKKLLLSDSGFYLCAWSVSPNTEAFFGQGTRLTVV.

This chain connects TRBV13 to TRBJ2-3; 11 bases agree with TRBD1. The CDR3 is made up of 16 amino acids. Germline V CDR1 and CDR2: PRHDT, FYEKMQ (reference sequence). The trim removed 5 bases at V and 4 bases at J, leaving 8 bases unmatched. The CDR3 protein is CASSNRDRGSSDTQYF. The CDR3 bases are TGTGCCAGCAGCAACCGGGACAGGGGGTCTTCAGATACGCAGTATTTT.

This clone was seen a handful of times. The chain couples TRBV4-3 to TRBJ2-3; D remains unclear. CDR3 size: 17 residues. V was pared by 0 bases and J by 0 bases, with 13 bases between. CDR1 is LGHNA and CDR2 is YSLEER in the germline V gene. As DNA, the CDR3 is TGCGCCAGCAGCCAAGATCCCGCAGGCACAAGCACAGATACGCAGTATTTT. It encodes CASSQDPAGTSTDTQYF.

This CDR3 reads CASSFVVAGGTDTQYF. Written as DNA, the CDR3 is TGTGCCAGCAGTTTTGTGGTAGCGGGGGGAACAGATACGCAGTATTTT. The chain links TRBV27 to TRBJ2-3; 10 bases align to TRBD2. Germline V gives CDR1 MNHEY, CDR2 SMNVEV (reference sequence). This CDR3 region has 16 residues. The J segment lost 3 bases and the V segment lost 3 bases, leaving 6 bases of the junction unmatched.

This chain links TRBV14 with TRBJ1-5, with D unclear. V dropped 0 bases and J dropped 6 bases, with 6 bases sitting between them. Germline-derived CDR1 and CDR2 are SGHDN and FVKESK. The CDR3 length is 13 residues. The CDR3 DNA is TGTGCCAGCAGCCAAGATCACGGTCAGCCCCAGCATTTT. Protein product: CASSQDHGQPQHF.

This chain connects TRBV18 to TRBJ2-1; D might be TRBD1 (5 bases). CDR1 KGHSH and CDR2 LQKENI come from the germline V gene. The CDR3 is 15 amino acids. The V and J ends lost 5 bases and 2 bases respectively, with 13 bases between them. The CDR3 is CASSDRDSTYNEQFF. The CDR3 region has the DNA TGTGCCAGCTCAGATCGAGACAGTACCTACAATGAGCAGTTCTTC.

The chain links TRBV7-7 to TRBJ2-1; 8 nucleotides match TRBD2. V gave up 0 bases and J gave up 7 bases; unmatched junction bases: 17. CDR1 and CDR2 (germline): SSHAT, FNYEAQ (reference sequence). The CDR3 is 19 amino acids. The CDR3 protein is CASSLALTSGGLERNEQFF. CDR3 coding DNA: TGTGCCAGCAGCTTAGCGCTAACGAGCGGGGGCCTCGAGCGGAATGAGCAGTTCTTC.

The chain employs TRBV4-1 and TRBJ1-6, with D unclear. Deletions cut 1 base from V and 0 bases from J, with 13 bases between. The germline V gene has CDR1 MGHRA and CDR2 YSYEKL. CDR3 length: 18 amino acids. In DNA form, the CDR3 reads TGCGCCAGCAGCCAAGGTTATGGTCAAAGCTCCTATAATTCACCCCTCCACTTT. It is translated as CASSQGYGQSSYNSPLHF.

The sample holds one count of this clone. The chain joins TRBV27 to TRBJ2-2; tentative D call: TRBD2 (7 bases). This CDR3 contains 14 residues. CDR1 and CDR2 (germline): MNHEY, SMNVEV (reference sequence). V lost 2 bases and J lost 5, with 9 bases in between. Written as DNA, the CDR3 is TGTGCCAGCAGTTTAGGGGGGGCGACCGGGGAGCTGTTTTTT. The encoded protein is CASSLGGATGELFF.

The CDR3 sequence: CAWSGGKGWDEQFF. For the CDR3, the DNA is TGTGCCTGGAGTGGGGGCAAGGGTTGGGATGAGCAGTTCTTC. The chain has TRBV30 and TRBJ2-1; tentative D call: TRBD1 (5 bases). The CDR3 extends over 14 amino acids. In germline, CDR1 is GTSNPN, CDR2 SVGIG (reference sequence). Trimming cost V 1 base and J 8 bases, with 15 bases left between them.

The V and J genes are TRBV6-1 and TRBJ2-7, with D uncertain. The CDR3 totals 15 residues. The V end was cut by 1 base, the J end by 4 bases, with 14 bases between. The V gene's germline CDR1 is MNHNS and CDR2 SASEGT. The CDR3 reads CASSEGVLHSYEQYF. The CDR3, as DNA: TGTGCCAGCAGTGAAGGAGTACTACACTCATACGAGCAGTACTTC.

The chain couples TRBV6-5 to TRBJ2-7; D is undetermined. Trimming took off 1 base at V and 5 bases at J, with 9 bases between the two ends. The CDR3 is 13 amino acids. Germline lookup yields CDR1 MNHEY and CDR2 SVGAGI. CDR3: CASSYLGDDEQYF. In DNA form, the CDR3 reads TGTGCCAGCAGTTACTTGGGTGACGACGAGCAGTACTTC.

This chain links TRBV27 with TRBJ2-7, with TRBD1 identical over 7 bases. Trimming cost V 3 bases and J 7 bases; bases outside gene matches: 9. Germline V gene lookup returns CDR1 MNHEY and CDR2 SMNVEV (reference sequence). The CDR3 has 14 residues. Here the CDR3 DNA reads TGTGCCAGCAGTTTGGGAAACAGGGGCAATGAGCAGTACTTC. Translated, it gives CASSLGNRGNEQYF.

The chain has TRBV28 and TRBJ1-5; D remains unclear. This CDR3 region has 15 residues. V was cut by 1 base and J by 7 bases, with 14 bases left in between. The germline CDR1 and CDR2 sequences are MDHEN and SYDVKM. CDR3 coding DNA: TGTGCCAGCAGTTTATATCCGGGGTCTGGGCAGCCCCAGCATTTT. Translated, it gives CASSLYPGSGQPQHF.

The chain couples TRBV27 to TRBJ2-7; D uncertain. Germline V gene lookup returns CDR1 MNHEY and CDR2 SMNVEV (reference sequence). The CDR3 loop spans 16 amino acids. Trimming pared 5 bases from V and 0 bases from J, leaving 17 bases between. The DNA of the CDR3 is TGTGCCAGCAGTGGTACCGGTTACAGCAACTCCTACGAGCAGTACTTC. Translating it yields CASSGTGYSNSYEQYF.

The chain recombines TRBV25-1 with TRBJ1-1; D ambiguous. This CDR3 is 13 amino acids long. V was cut by 0 bases and J by 4 bases, with 6 bases left in between. Looked up from germline, CDR1 is MGHDK and CDR2 is SYGVNS. This chain's CDR3 is CASSEYRGTEAFF. In DNA, the CDR3 is TGTGCCAGCAGTGAATATCGTGGCACTGAAGCTTTCTTT.

This clone appeared a few times. The chain employs TRBV2 and TRBJ1-6; 8 bases are shared with TRBD1. V shed 1 base, J shed 7 bases, and the junction held 0 bases outside the gene matches. In germline, CDR1 is SNHLY, CDR2 FYNNEI. CDR3 length equals 14 residues. CDR3 region: CASSEGQGNSPLHF. In nucleotides, the CDR3 is TGTGCCAGCAGTGAAGGACAGGGGAATTCACCCCTCCACTTT.

In the case of this clone: The conserved closing phenylalanine or tryptophan is absent in this CDR3, likely reflecting a read error. The chain couples TRBV29-1 to TRBJ1-1; D unclear. The CDR3 consists of 12 residues. CDR1 is SQVTM, CDR2 ANQGSEA, per germline. The V gene lost 3 bases and the J gene lost 5 bases, with 10 bases spanning the gap. CDR3 in DNA: TGCAGCGTTGAGGAGGGAAGTACTGAAGCTTTCGTT. This codes for CSVEEGSTEAFV.

J is TRBJ1-6 and V is TRBV30; D unclear. V dropped 4 bases and J dropped 0 bases, with 4 bases sitting between them. The CDR3 loop spans 13 amino acids. Germline values: CDR1 GTSNPN, CDR2 SVGIG (reference sequence). The CDR3 DNA follows: TGTGCCTGGAAGGGCTCCTATAATTCACCCCTCCACTTT. Protein sequence: CAWKGSYNSPLHF.

This rearrangement joins TRBV4-3 to TRBJ2-7; a possible D gene is TRBD2 (6 bases). In germline, CDR1 is LGHNA, CDR2 YSLEER. The CDR3 extends over 14 amino acids. The V end was cut by 5 bases, the J end by 1 base, with 12 bases between. The CDR3 DNA follows: TGCGCCAGCAGCACTTCACGGGGGTCCTACGAGCAGTACTTC. It translates to CASSTSRGSYEQYF.

This clone has a single count. CDR3 residues: CARCSGKYTEAFF. In DNA, the CDR3 is TGTGCTAGGTGCTCAGGGAAGTACACTGAAGCTTTCTTT. The chain recombines TRBV12-5 with TRBJ1-1; possibly TRBD1 for D (5 bases). V lost 9 bases to trimming and J lost 3 bases, with 14 bases between them. Germline V CDR1 and CDR2: LGHNT, FRNRAP. The CDR3 has 13 residues.

The chain joins TRBV7-2 to TRBJ1-5; TRBD1 might be the D (6 bases). Germline V CDR1 and CDR2: SGHTA, FQGNSA. CDR3 size: 13 residues. V was clipped by 1 base and J by 6 bases, with 7 bases between them. The CDR3 DNA reads TGTGCCAGCAGCTTAGAAGGGGGTCAGCCCCAGCATTTT. Its protein product is CASSLEGGQPQHF.

This clone was seen only a few times. This sequence joins TRBV27 and TRBJ2-3; TRBD2 matches at 7 bases. Germline CDR1 and CDR2: MNHEY and SMNVEV (reference sequence). The CDR3 loop spans 15 amino acids. J was trimmed by 5 bases and V by 4 bases; bases with no gene match: 9. This CDR3 reads CASSSIAGGGDTQYF. CDR3 DNA: TGTGCCAGCAGTTCCATAGCGGGTGGGGGAGATACGCAGTATTTT.

This clone was seen a few times. The J gene is TRBJ1-1, the V gene TRBV27; 8 nucleotides agree with TRBD1. Germline V gene sequence: CDR1 MNHEY, CDR2 SMNVEV (reference sequence). V lost 6 bases to trimming and J lost 5 bases; unmatched junction nucleotides: 14. There are 16 residues in the CDR3. CDR3 sequence (DNA): TGTGCCAGCAGACCAGGGGGCGGGAATCGTGGGACTGAAGCTTTCTTT. Its translation: CASRPGGGNRGTEAFF.